This TCR beta chain appears in the sequencing data of a study of B cell selection in AIRE deficiency. Broader study findings: Healthy donors alone shared under 35% of approximately 3,500 Treg sequences; patients alone nearly 9.5%. Shorter CDR3s marked shared Treg sequences, biased toward few non-templated insertions. About 28% of healthy-shared Treg sequences were found among patient Tconv cells.

Regulatory T cells were sorted as CD4+CD25hiCD127low/negative cells. To note about this clone: Its antigen is currently unknown.

There are 16 residues in the CDR3. V lost 3 bases, J lost 10 bases, and 12 bases stayed unmatched. Germline CDR1 and CDR2: KGHSH and LQKENI. Only in-frame clones appear in the TCRdb table, and some are missing; sequencing was by immunoSEQ multiplex PCR. The sample includes roughly 24,000 clones, about nine tenths of them seen just once. This chain uses TRBV18 with TRBJ1-6; TRBD1 matches 7 bases. Sequenced: CD4+CD25+ Tregs sorted from PBMCs. The TCR comes from a human donor in good health. The CDR3 sequence is CASSPWDSSIGSPLHF. Here the CDR3 DNA reads TGTGCCAGCTCACCGTGGGACAGTAGCATTGGATCACCCCTCCACTTT.